This passage covers 8 T cell receptor beta chains from one sample sequenced in a study of blood T cell repertoires in COVID-19. Clones were sequenced by immunoSEQ multiplex PCR, and TCRdb holds only the in-frame ones, with some missing. The sample yields over 55,000 clones, about nine tenths seen once. The sequenced sample consisted of peripheral blood. The receptor set was obtained from a man aged 50-60 years with active COVID-19.

For the CDR3, the DNA is TGTGCCAGCAGTCGGGACAGGGGCTCCTACAATGAGCAGTTCTTC. This sequence encodes CASSRDRGSYNEQFF. V is TRBV2 and J is TRBJ2-1, with 10 bases aligning to TRBD1. Per germline, CDR1 SNHLY and CDR2 FYNNEI. V was clipped by 5 bases and J by 0 bases; unmatched bases: 1. The CDR3 totals 15 residues.

This chain links TRBV5-5 with TRBJ1-2; D is uncertain. V was pared by 2 bases and J by 7 bases, with 12 bases between. The CDR3 covers 13 residues. The germline V gene encodes CDR1 SGHKS and CDR2 YYEKEE (reference sequence). The CDR3 bases are TGTGCCAGCAGCTTATCCCCTTCGCGTGGCTACACCTTC. It is translated as CASSLSPSRGYTF.

V is TRBV25-1 and J is TRBJ2-3, with D perhaps TRBD2 (5 bases). Trimming left V 6 bases short and J 1 base short, with 11 bases between. Germline V gene lookup returns CDR1 MGHDK and CDR2 SYGVNS. This CDR3 is built from 14 residues. The CDR3, as DNA: TGTGCCAGCAGGAGGAGGAGCCGCACAGATACGCAGTATTTT. Translating gives CASRRRSRTDTQYF.

This chain connects TRBV5-1 to TRBJ1-2, with 7 nucleotides matching TRBD1. The ends lost 0 bases at V and 8 bases at J; junction bases unmatched: 4. Germline CDR1 reads SGHRS; CDR2 reads YFSETQ. The CDR3 extends over 13 amino acids. CDR3 protein: CASSLEQGSGYTF. DNA for the CDR3: TGCGCCAGCAGCTTGGAACAGGGGAGCGGCTACACCTTC.

This rearrangement joins TRBV21-1 to TRBJ2-7; TRBD2 was called by the table and not checked on the DNA. TRBV21-1 is listed as a pseudogene. The CDR3 totals 11 residues. In nucleotides, the CDR3 is TGTGCCAGCAGCAAAAAGCACGAGCAGTACTTC. Residues: CASSKKHEQYF.

The chain employs TRBV5-4 and TRBJ2-7, with TRBD1 matching over 8 bases. From germline, CDR1 is SGHNT and CDR2 YYREEE (reference sequence). The length of the CDR3 is 14 residues. J gave up 6 bases and V 3 bases, and 8 bases lay outside the gene matches. The CDR3 DNA sequence: TGTGCCAGCAGCTCATCCCGGACAGGGCGCGAGCAGTACTTC. This sequence encodes CASSSSRTGREQYF.

The chain is built from TRBV5-4 and TRBJ2-5; the match to TRBD1 covers 8 bases. This CDR3 comprises 15 residues. The V gene's germline CDR1 is SGHNT and CDR2 YYREEE (reference sequence). V lost 2 bases to trimming and J lost 2 bases; unmatched junction nucleotides: 5. The CDR3 DNA sequence: TGTGCCAGCAGCTTAAAACAGGGGGGACAAGAGACCCAGTACTTC. Its translation is CASSLKQGGQETQYF. The full variable domain, in which reference TRBV5-4 and TRBJ2-5 provide the parts outside the CDR3, is ETGVTQSPTHLIKTRGQQVTLRCSSQSGHNTVSWYQQALGQGPQFIFQYYREEENGRGNFPPRFSGLQFPNYSSELNVNALELDDSALYLCASSLKQGGQETQYFGPGTRLLVL.

The rearrangement joins TRBV9 to TRBJ1-4; tentatively, D is TRBD1 (5 bases). Between the trimmed V and J ends, which lost 2 bases and 8 bases, there was a span of 13 bases. The CDR3 covers 14 residues. CDR1 and CDR2 from the germline V gene are SGDLS and YYNGEE. CDR3 bases: TGTGCCAGCAGCGTCCGGGGGGTAAGCGAAAAACTGTTTTTT. Encoded protein: CASSVRGVSEKLFF.